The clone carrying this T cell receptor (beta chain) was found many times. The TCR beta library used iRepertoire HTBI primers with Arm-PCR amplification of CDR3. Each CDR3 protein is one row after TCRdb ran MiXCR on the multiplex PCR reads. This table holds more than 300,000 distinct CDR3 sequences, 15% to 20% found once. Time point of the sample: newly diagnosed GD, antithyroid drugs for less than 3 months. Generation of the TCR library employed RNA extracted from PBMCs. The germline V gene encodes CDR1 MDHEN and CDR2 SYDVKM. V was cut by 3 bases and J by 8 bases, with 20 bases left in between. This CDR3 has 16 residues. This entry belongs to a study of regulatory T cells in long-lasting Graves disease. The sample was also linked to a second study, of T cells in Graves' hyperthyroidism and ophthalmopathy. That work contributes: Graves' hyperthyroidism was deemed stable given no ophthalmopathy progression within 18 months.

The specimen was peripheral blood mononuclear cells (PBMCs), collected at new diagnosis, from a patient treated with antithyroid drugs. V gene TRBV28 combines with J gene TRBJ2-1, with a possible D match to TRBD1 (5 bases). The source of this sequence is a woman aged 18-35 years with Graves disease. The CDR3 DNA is TGTGCCAGCAGTTTTCTATTTAAGGGGTTGATCTATGAGCAGTTCTTC. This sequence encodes CASSFLFKGLIYEQFF.